This entry lists 27 T cell receptor beta chains sequenced from one sample in a study of blood T cell repertoires in COVID-19. Some clones are missing from TCRdb's copy, which holds only in-frame ones; the method was immunoSEQ multiplex PCR. Of some 300,000 clones listed, roughly 89% are singletons. The sample consisted of PBMCs or T cells enriched from blood (not recorded which). These receptor sequences come from a woman younger than 35 with acute COVID-19.

In its sample, this clone was seen a few times. The rearrangement links TRBV19 to TRBJ1-2, with 9 nucleotides matching TRBD1. V lost 5 bases and J lost 8; bases outside the gene matches: 12. CDR1 and CDR2 from the germline V gene are LNHDA and SQIVND (reference sequence). The CDR3 loop spans 15 amino acids. DNA for the CDR3: TGTGCCAGTAGTGTGTCCCGGGACAGGGAACGGGGCTACACCTTC. It codes for CASSVSRDRERGYTF.

The chain links TRBV6-5 to TRBJ2-7; 9 bases are shared with TRBD1. In germline, CDR1 is MNHEY, CDR2 SVGAGI. This CDR3 comprises 12 residues. V lost 11 bases to trimming and J lost 3 bases; unmatched junction nucleotides: 5. This CDR3 is CAVADRGYEQYF. The CDR3 DNA reads as TGTGCCGTGGCGGACAGGGGCTACGAGCAGTACTTC.

This chain links TRBV6-1 with TRBJ2-5, with D tentatively TRBD2 (6 bases). The germline CDR1 and CDR2 sequences are MNHNS and SASEGT. This CDR3 region has 15 residues. Trimming pared 0 bases from V and 4 bases from J, leaving 12 bases between. Here the CDR3 DNA reads TGTGCCAGCAGTGAAGCGGAAGGAGGGGCAGAGACCCAGTACTTC. It is translated as CASSEAEGGAETQYF.

The chain employs TRBV19 and TRBJ1-4; D gene unclear. The CDR3 is 14 amino acids. Trimming removed 3 bases at V and 8 bases at J, with 13 bases between. Per germline, CDR1 LNHDA and CDR2 SQIVND (reference sequence). CDR3 region: CASSIVVGLEKLFF. CDR3 nucleotides: TGTGCCAGTAGTATCGTGGTCGGGTTGGAAAAACTGTTTTTT. Filled out from reference TRBV19 and TRBJ1-4, the complete variable domain reads DGGITQSPKYLFRKEGQNVTLSCEQNLNHDAMYWYRQDPGQGLRLIYYSQIVNDFQKGDIAEGYSVSREKKESFPLTVTSAQKNPTAFYLCASSIVVGLEKLFFGSGTQLSVL.

The V gene is TRBV6-5, the J gene TRBJ1-3; D not certain. The CDR3 runs 13 residues. Germline CDR1 reads MNHEY; CDR2 reads SVGAGI. Trimming took off 6 bases at V and 3 bases at J, with 9 bases between the two ends. The CDR3 DNA reads TGTGCCAGCAGCAAGCATTATGGAAACACCATATATTTT. Translation: CASSKHYGNTIYF.

The chain recombines TRBV12-3 or TRBV12-4 with TRBJ1-2, with D uncertain. The CDR3 is 11 residues long. V was shortened by 3 bases and J by 7 bases, with 6 bases between the two germline ends. The DNA for the CDR3 is TGTGCCAGCAGTTTGGGAGCTGGCTACACCTTC. Protein sequence: CASSLGAGYTF.

This chain connects TRBV10-1 to TRBJ1-6; the D is unclear. The CDR3 has 12 amino acids. V lost 6 bases and J lost 12, with 12 bases in between. The germline gives CDR1 WNHNN, CDR2 SYGVQD (reference sequence). The chain's CDR3 is CASSQDREPLHF. CDR3 bases: TGCGCCAGCAGCCAGGACCGGGAACCCCTCCACTTT.

The rearrangement links TRBV9 to TRBJ1-2; D is undetermined. Trimming left V 0 bases short and J 5 bases short, with 14 bases between. Germline loops: CDR1 SGDLS, CDR2 YYNGEE. This CDR3 spans 15 amino acids. CDR3 sequence reads: CASSVGEGVPYGYTF. The CDR3 DNA is TGTGCCAGCAGCGTAGGAGAGGGAGTACCATATGGCTACACCTTC.

This chain links TRBV27 with TRBJ1-1, with D uncertain. The CDR3 totals 12 residues. Trimming shortened V by 5 bases and J by 4 bases, and 8 bases separated the two germline ends. The V gene's germline CDR1 is MNHEY and CDR2 SMNVEV (reference sequence). CDR3 DNA: TGTGCCAGCAGTCCGGGAACCACTGAAGCTTTCTTT. Residues: CASSPGTTEAFF.

The chain uses TRBV28 and TRBJ2-1; possible D gene TRBD2, 5 bases. Trimming took 6 bases from V and 4 from J, leaving 13 bases between them. CDR3 length equals 14 residues. Germline V gene data show CDR1 as MDHEN and CDR2 as SYDVKM. The CDR3 DNA is TGTGCCAGCAGAGGCGGCGGGCCTTACAATGAGCAGTTCTTC. It translates to CASRGGGPYNEQFF.

The chain couples TRBV19 to TRBJ1-5; the match to TRBD1 covers 12 bases. CDR1 and CDR2 (germline): LNHDA, SQIVND (reference sequence). V gave up 3 bases and J gave up 7 bases; unmatched junction bases: 10. This CDR3 is built from 17 residues. The CDR3: CASSILTGTGGQQPQHF. CDR3 coding DNA: TGTGCCAGTAGTATCCTTACCGGGACAGGGGGCCAACAGCCCCAGCATTTT. The full variable domain, its missing parts supplied by reference TRBV19 and TRBJ1-5, is DGGITQSPKYLFRKEGQNVTLSCEQNLNHDAMYWYRQDPGQGLRLIYYSQIVNDFQKGDIAEGYSVSREKKESFPLTVTSAQKNPTAFYLCASSILTGTGGQQPQHFGDGTRLSIL.

V is TRBV5-8 and J is TRBJ2-7, with a possible D match to TRBD2 (6 bases). Germline CDR1 is SGHTS and CDR2 is YDEGEE. The germline V and J ends were trimmed by 0 bases and 7 bases, with 14 bases remaining between them. The CDR3 has 14 residues. The CDR3, as DNA: TGTGCCAGCAGCTTGGGGACGGGGGTAGGGGAGCAGTACTTC. This gives the protein CASSLGTGVGEQYF.

V usage is TRBV18 and J usage is TRBJ2-7; possibly TRBD2 for D (6 bases). Between the trimmed V and J ends, which lost 3 bases and 3 bases, there was a span of 18 bases. The germline V gene encodes CDR1 KGHSH and CDR2 LQKENI. The CDR3 has 16 amino acids. This chain's CDR3 is CASSPRLGTLSYEQYF. The CDR3 nucleotides are TGTGCCAGCTCACCGAGACTCGGGACTCTAAGCTACGAGCAGTACTTC.

CDR3 nucleotides: TGCGCCAGCAGATGGACTAGCGGGAGTTCCTACGAGCAGTACTTC. This sequence encodes CASRWTSGSSYEQYF. This rearrangement joins TRBV5-1 to TRBJ2-7; 13 nucleotides line up with TRBD2. Germline-derived CDR1 and CDR2 are SGHRS and YFSETQ. The V and J ends lost 5 bases and 1 base, in that order; junction bases with no gene match: 3. The CDR3 loop spans 15 amino acids.

This chain joins TRBV5-1 and TRBJ2-3; TRBD2 aligns across 11 bases. The CDR3 is made up of 13 amino acids. Trimming took 7 bases from V and 6 from J; bases not matched to a gene: 4. The germline V gene encodes CDR1 SGHRS and CDR2 YFSETQ. The CDR3 DNA sequence: TGCGCCAGCGGCCCTAGCGGGAGGGATACGCAGTATTTT. Encoded protein: CASGPSGRDTQYF.

CDR3 nucleotide sequence: TGTGCCAGCATGCGGGGCCACGACTATGGCTACACCTTC. Its protein is CASMRGHDYGYTF. The V gene is TRBV2, the J gene TRBJ1-2; possibly TRBD1 for D (5 bases). The CDR3 spans 13 residues. Trimming removed 7 bases from V and 3 bases from J, with 12 bases in between. Per germline, CDR1 SNHLY and CDR2 FYNNEI.

The chain couples TRBV7-3 to TRBJ2-3; no firm D call. With 5 bases removed from V and 2 bases from J, the gap between germline ends came to 5 bases. Germline V gene sequence: CDR1 SGHTA, CDR2 FQGTGA. CDR3 length: 12 amino acids. The CDR3 DNA follows: TGTGCCAGCAGCCCCAACACAGATACGCAGTATTTT. It codes for CASSPNTDTQYF.

This clone was counted a few times. This rearrangement joins TRBV11-2 to TRBJ2-7; no reliable D call. CDR1 and CDR2 (germline): SGHAT, FQNNGV. The CDR3 runs to 11 residues. With 5 bases removed from V and 5 bases from J, the gap between germline ends came to 7 bases. Here the CDR3 DNA reads TGTGCCAGCAGCCTTGGAGACGAGCAGTACTTC. It is translated as CASSLGDEQYF.

The CDR3 sequence: CASSLLGTGGRGGYTF. DNA for the CDR3: TGTGCCAGCAGCTTATTGGGGACAGGGGGAAGAGGAGGCTACACCTTC. This chain links TRBV7-3 with TRBJ1-2; 11 bases line up with TRBD1. V shed 2 bases and J 8 bases; nucleotides not matched to a gene: 10. The CDR3 extends over 16 amino acids. Germline CDR1 SGHTA, CDR2 FQGTGA.

V and J are TRBV18 and TRBJ1-2, with 9 bases identical to TRBD1. V shed 6 bases and J 5 bases; nucleotides not matched to a gene: 10. Germline lookup yields CDR1 KGHSH and CDR2 LQKENI. This CDR3 has 15 residues. The CDR3 spells CASSPAGQGRYGYTF. CDR3 DNA sequence: TGTGCCAGCTCCCCCGCGGGACAGGGTCGGTATGGCTACACCTTC.

The V gene is TRBV5-1, the J gene TRBJ1-2, with D perhaps matching TRBD1 (6 bases). Trimming removed 0 bases at V and 7 bases at J, with 10 bases between. The CDR3 covers 13 residues. From germline, CDR1 is SGHRS and CDR2 YFSETQ. CDR3 bases: TGCGCCAGCAGCTTGGGGCAGGGGTCTGGCTACACCTTC. This gives the protein CASSLGQGSGYTF.

This chain uses TRBV6-1 with TRBJ1-2; the D gene is possibly TRBD1 (5 bases). The CDR3 runs to 16 residues. V lost 2 bases, J lost 4 bases, and 17 bases lay in between. Germline V CDR1 and CDR2: MNHNS, SASEGT. CDR3 region: CASSERDEQGVYGYTF. The CDR3 bases are TGTGCCAGCAGTGAAAGAGATGAGCAAGGGGTCTATGGCTACACCTTC.

The chain couples TRBV7-9 to TRBJ1-5; no firm D call. This CDR3 has 15 residues. Trimming shortened V by 1 base and J by 5 bases, and 12 bases separated the two germline ends. The germline V gene has CDR1 SEHNR and CDR2 FQNEAQ (reference sequence). CDR3 loop: CASSLVSGGDQPQHF. CDR3 nucleotide sequence: TGTGCCAGCAGCTTAGTCAGTGGAGGAGATCAGCCCCAGCATTTT.

V and J are TRBV28 and TRBJ2-1, with D possibly being TRBD2 (6 bases). Trimming removed 4 bases from V and 8 bases from J, with 15 bases in between. The germline V gene has CDR1 MDHEN and CDR2 SYDVKM. CDR3 length: 14 amino acids. The CDR3 DNA follows: TGTGCCAGCAGTTCCTCGGCGGGGTACGATGAGCAGTTCTTC. It codes for CASSSSAGYDEQFF. The full variable domain, in which reference TRBV28 and TRBJ2-1 provide the parts outside the CDR3, is DVKVTQSSRYLVKRTGEKVFLECVQDMDHENMFWYRQDPGLGLRLIYFSYDVKMKEKGDIPEGYSVSREKKERFSLILESASTNQTSMYLCASSSSAGYDEQFFGPGTRLTVL.

V is TRBV5-1 and J is TRBJ1-2, with TRBD1 matching over 8 bases. V shed 4 bases and J 2 bases; nucleotides not matched to a gene: 4. CDR1 is SGHRS and CDR2 is YFSETQ in the germline V gene. This CDR3 has 14 amino acids. This CDR3 is CASSQTGDNYGYTF. The CDR3 bases are TGCGCCAGCAGCCAGACAGGGGACAACTATGGCTACACCTTC.

The chain uses TRBV12-3 or TRBV12-4 and TRBJ1-2, with D uncertain. Trimming removed 6 bases from V and 6 bases from J, with 11 bases in between. The CDR3 runs 12 residues. CDR3 sequence reads: CASSWTGNGYTF. CDR3 nucleotides: TGTGCCAGCAGCTGGACGGGGAATGGCTACACCTTC.

This chain uses TRBV30 with TRBJ1-4; D not certain. Trimming left V 5 bases short and J 6 bases short, with 7 bases between. The CDR3 totals 11 residues. The germline gives CDR1 GTSNPN, CDR2 SVGIG (reference sequence). CDR3 DNA sequence: TGTGCCTGGTCTAGGCATGAAAAACTGTTTTTT. Its translation: CAWSRHEKLFF. The full variable domain, in which reference TRBV30 and TRBJ1-4 provide the parts outside the CDR3, is SQTIHQWPATLVQPVGSPLSLECTVEGTSNPNLYWYRQAAGRGLQLLFYSVGIGQISSEVPQNLSASRPQDRQFILSSKKLLLSDSGFYLCAWSRHEKLFFGSGTQLSVL.